What follows are 23 T cell receptor beta chains derived from one specimen sequenced in a study of neurological immune-mediated disorders. TCRdb reanalysed the 5' RACE reads using MiXCR and keeps one entry per CDR3 protein. The data contain over 65,000 distinct CDR3 sequences, roughly 2.6% of them seen just once; the ten biggest clones take up 1.1%. Specimen: PBMCs. The origin of the receptors is a woman in her twenties or thirties with multiple sclerosis.

This clonotype was observed at least ten times. The chain couples TRBV20-1 to TRBJ2-5; perhaps TRBD2 as D (6 bases). Germline values: CDR1 DFQATT, CDR2 SNEGSKA (reference sequence). V shed 1 base and J shed 5 bases, with 14 bases lying between them. This CDR3 has 14 amino acids. The CDR3 protein is CSARVEGGRETQYF. DNA for the CDR3: TGCAGTGCTAGAGTCGAGGGAGGCAGGGAGACCCAGTACTTC.

The sample holds many counts of this clonotype. The rearrangement joins TRBV5-6 to TRBJ2-1; D is uncertain. Germline V gene lookup returns CDR1 SGHDT and CDR2 YYEEEE. V was clipped by 0 bases and J by 8 bases, with 6 bases between them. This CDR3 region has 12 residues. For the CDR3, the DNA is TGTGCCAGCAGCTTGGCCAAGCATGAGCAGTTCTTC. This encodes CASSLAKHEQFF.

In this sample, this clonotype turned up many times. This chain connects TRBV12-3 or TRBV12-4 to TRBJ2-5; weak D call: TRBD1 (6 bases). CDR3 length: 13 residues. V was cut by 5 bases and J by 4 bases, with 11 bases left in between. The CDR3, as DNA: TGTGCCAGCAGTCTGACCAGGGGAGAGACCCAGTACTTC. It specifies CASSLTRGETQYF.

This clonotype has at least ten counts. The chain has TRBV12-3 or TRBV12-4 and TRBJ2-3; 7 bases align to TRBD2. Unmatched junction bases numbered 12, after V lost 6 bases and J lost 6 bases. The CDR3 extends over 15 amino acids. The CDR3 bases are TGTGCCAGCAGAGCGGGACCCGTCTCCGCGGATACGCAGTATTTT. This sequence encodes CASRAGPVSADTQYF.

The table lists this clonotype with many counts. The genes are TRBV9 and TRBJ2-1; TRBD2 aligns across 11 bases. The CDR3 extends over 16 amino acids. Germline V gene lookup returns CDR1 SGDLS and CDR2 YYNGEE. V shed 4 bases and J 2 bases; nucleotides not matched to a gene: 5. Here the CDR3 DNA reads TGTGCCAGCAGCACCTTAGCGGGAGGGCCCTACAATGAGCAGTTCTTC. It specifies CASSTLAGGPYNEQFF.

Ten or more counts support this clonotype. The chain employs TRBV20-1 and TRBJ2-1, with D hard to call. The V end lost 5 bases, the J end lost 4 bases, and 9 bases lay between the germline ends. CDR3 length: 12 amino acids. Germline CDR1 is DFQATT and CDR2 is SNEGSKA (reference sequence). Here the CDR3 reads CSAGRTYNEQFF. In nucleotides, the CDR3 is TGCAGTGCTGGACGCACGTACAATGAGCAGTTCTTC.

Many counts were recorded for this clonotype. The chain couples TRBV15 to TRBJ2-1; 8 nucleotides agree with TRBD1. The CDR3 is 16 amino acids. The germline CDR1 and CDR2 sequences are LNHNV and YYDKDF (reference sequence). The V gene end was trimmed by 7 bases and the J gene end by 2 bases; junction bases not matched to a gene: 10. CDR3 amino acids: CATTGIQGVAYNEQFF. The CDR3 bases are TGTGCCACCACTGGCATACAGGGGGTAGCCTACAATGAGCAGTTCTTC.

In its sample, this clonotype was seen many times. The V call is TRBV6-5, the J call TRBJ2-7, with D perhaps being TRBD1 or TRBD2 (5 bases each). The ends were cut back, 2 bases at V and 3 bases at J, with 11 bases in the middle. The germline V gene has CDR1 MNHEY and CDR2 SVGAGI. There are 14 residues in the CDR3. CDR3 sequence (DNA): TGTGCCAGCAGTTACGGGATGGGGGACTACGAGCAGTACTTC. It specifies CASSYGMGDYEQYF.

This clonotype was picked up many times. The chain links TRBV5-1 to TRBJ2-5, with a weak D call TRBD2 (6 bases). Germline V gene lookup returns CDR1 SGHRS and CDR2 YFSETQ. V was trimmed by 4 bases and J by 3 bases, leaving 16 bases between them. The CDR3 has 15 amino acids. The chain's CDR3 is CASSPGTPLEETQYF. As DNA, the CDR3 is TGCGCCAGCAGCCCGGGGACTCCTCTGGAAGAGACCCAGTACTTC. The whole variable domain, remainder taken from reference TRBV5-1 and TRBJ2-5, is KAGVTQTPRYLIKTRGQQVTLSCSPISGHRSVSWYQQTPGQGLQFLFEYFSETQRNKGNFPGRFSGRQFSNSRSEMNVSTLELGDSALYLCASSPGTPLEETQYFGPGTRLLVL.

This clonotype occurred many times. V usage is TRBV6-2 or TRBV6-3 and J usage is TRBJ2-7; 10 bases align to TRBD2. Germline V gene lookup returns CDR1 MNHEY and CDR2 SVGEGT. The CDR3 length is 16 residues. V shed 4 bases, J shed 3 bases, and the junction held 9 bases outside the gene matches. This CDR3 is CASSSLLAGLDYEQYF. CDR3 sequence (DNA): TGTGCCAGCAGTTCTTTACTAGCGGGGCTAGACTACGAGCAGTACTTC.

This clonotype was detected ten times or more. The chain couples TRBV5-6 to TRBJ1-1; 7 bases agree with TRBD1. The V gene's germline CDR1 is SGHDT and CDR2 YYEEEE. Trimming cost V 6 bases and J 4 bases; bases outside gene matches: 21. The CDR3 length is 18 residues. The CDR3 loop reads CASTLYGGTDVLVTEAFF. Here the CDR3 DNA reads TGTGCCAGCACCCTCTACGGCGGGACAGACGTATTGGTCACTGAAGCTTTCTTT.

This clonotype was picked up many times. V usage is TRBV20-1 and J usage is TRBJ1-1; 7 nucleotides align to TRBD1. This CDR3 is 17 amino acids long. Germline CDR1 and CDR2: DFQATT and SNEGSKA (reference sequence). The trim removed 3 bases at V and 3 bases at J, leaving 16 bases unmatched. The DNA for the CDR3 is TGCAGTGCTAGTAGGGGGCTGCAGGGTCATCTGGACACTGAAGCTTTCTTT. Amino acids: CSASRGLQGHLDTEAFF.

This clonotype was counted ten times or more. The chain carries TRBV27 and TRBJ2-7, with D unresolved. This CDR3 region has 10 residues. V lost 8 bases to trimming and J lost 8 bases, with 10 bases between them. Germline V lookup: CDR1 MNHEY, CDR2 SMNVEV (reference sequence). The CDR3: CASGSAKQYF. The CDR3 coding sequence is TGTGCCAGCGGTTCAGCCAAGCAGTACTTC.

There are many counts of this clonotype. The chain is built from TRBV2 and TRBJ2-1; no reliable D call. This CDR3 spans 12 amino acids. Germline-derived CDR1 and CDR2 are SNHLY and FYNNEI. The V end was cut by 3 bases, the J end by 4 bases, with 4 bases between. The CDR3 DNA is TGTGCCAGCAGTGAGGGATACAATGAGCAGTTCTTC. Translated, it gives CASSEGYNEQFF.

At least ten counts were recorded for this clonotype. This sequence joins TRBV7-2 and TRBJ1-2; tentatively, D is TRBD1 (5 bases). V gave up 7 bases and J gave up 3 bases, with 15 bases separating them. This CDR3 spans 14 amino acids. Germline values: CDR1 SGHTA, CDR2 FQGNSA. The CDR3, as DNA: TGTGCCAGCACCCAAGGGCAGGGTTACTATGGCTACACCTTC. This translates into CASTQGQGYYGYTF.

This clonotype was recorded many times. This chain links TRBV7-9 with TRBJ1-5; TRBD1 matches 11 bases. Germline trimming cut 5 bases from V and 4 bases from J; bases unmatched to any gene: 4. The length of the CDR3 is 15 residues. CDR1 SEHNR and CDR2 FQNEAQ come from the germline V gene (reference sequence). The CDR3 sequence: CASSPGTGGNQPQHF. In nucleotides, the CDR3 is TGTGCCAGCAGCCCGGGGACAGGGGGTAATCAGCCCCAGCATTTT.

This clonotype was recorded at least ten times. The rearrangement joins TRBV7-9 to TRBJ1-2; a possible D gene is TRBD1 (5 bases). V was pared by 2 bases and J by 7 bases, with 8 bases between. This CDR3 contains 12 residues. CDR1 and CDR2 (germline): SEHNR, FQNEAQ (reference sequence). As DNA, the CDR3 is TGTGCCAGCAGCTTAAGGACAAGTGGCTACACCTTC. Translated, it gives CASSLRTSGYTF. Full variable domain (remainder filled in from reference TRBV7-9 and TRBJ1-2): DTGVSQNPRHKITKRGQNVTFRCDPISEHNRLYWYRQTLGQGPEFLTYFQNEAQLEKSRLLSDRFSAERPKGSFSTLEIQRTEQGDSAMYLCASSLRTSGYTFGSGTRLTVV.

This clonotype was detected ten times or more. Here the CDR3 reads CASSLNQIVNFF. The CDR3 region has the DNA TGTGCCAGCAGCTTGAATCAGATAGTGAATTTCTTT. The gene calls are TRBV5-5 and TRBJ1-1; no firm D call. The V gene's germline CDR1 is SGHKS and CDR2 YYEKEE (reference sequence). The CDR3 length is 12 residues. Trimming took off 1 base at V and 13 bases at J, with 14 bases between the two ends. Full variable domain (outside the CDR3, taken from reference TRBV5-5 and TRBJ1-1): DAGVTQSPTHLIKTRGQQVTLRCSPISGHKSVSWYQQVLGQGPQFIFQYYEKEERGRGNFPDRFSARQFPNYSSELNVNALLLGDSALYLCASSLNQIVNFFGQGTRLTVV.

This clonotype occurred many times. The chain carries TRBV10-1 and TRBJ2-2; no clear D gene. Germline-derived CDR1 and CDR2 are WNHNN and SYGVQD (reference sequence). V was trimmed by 2 bases and J by 2 bases, leaving 12 bases between them. This CDR3 spans 16 amino acids. The CDR3 nucleotides read TGCGCCAGCAGTGAGATGAGTGACTCCAACACCGGGGAGCTGTTTTTT. Protein product: CASSEMSDSNTGELFF.

This clonotype was seen ten or more times. The chain has TRBV28 and TRBJ1-4, with D uncertain. This CDR3 is 15 amino acids long. V was pared by 5 bases and J by 6 bases, with 16 bases between. Germline loops: CDR1 MDHEN, CDR2 SYDVKM. CDR3 sequence: CASSPGEWGYEKLFF. The CDR3, as DNA: TGTGCCAGCAGTCCCGGGGAGTGGGGTTATGAAAAACTGTTTTTT.

In its sample, this clonotype was seen many times. The CDR3 reads CAIGDSPGDNEKLFF. The CDR3, as DNA: TGTGCCATCGGGGACAGCCCAGGGGATAATGAAAAACTGTTTTTT. The J gene is TRBJ1-4, the V gene TRBV10-3; 7 bases fit TRBD1. Germline lookup yields CDR1 ENHRY and CDR2 SYGVKD. V lost 8 bases to trimming and J lost 4 bases; unmatched junction nucleotides: 10. The CDR3 has 15 residues.

This clonotype was observed at least ten times. Here the CDR3 reads CASSWTRGEQYF. In nucleotides, the CDR3 is TGTGCCAGCAGCTGGACTAGAGGCGAGCAGTACTTC. This rearrangement joins TRBV7-2 to TRBJ2-7; 7 bases fit TRBD2. Germline V gene sequence: CDR1 SGHTA, CDR2 FQGNSA. J was trimmed by 6 bases and V by 4 bases; bases with no gene match: 3. The CDR3 contains 12 residues.

This clonotype occurred many times. The chain couples TRBV18 to TRBJ2-7; D may be TRBD1 or TRBD2 (5 bases each). Germline values: CDR1 KGHSH, CDR2 LQKENI. The CDR3 sequence is 12 residues long. V dropped 3 bases and J dropped 3 bases, with 6 bases sitting between them. The CDR3 DNA reads TGTGCCAGCTCACCGGGACGCTACGAGCAGTACTTC. Amino acid sequence: CASSPGRYEQYF.